Shown below are 21 T cell receptor beta chains from a single sample sequenced in a study of blood T cell repertoires in COVID-19. The table came from immunoSEQ multiplex PCR; TCRdb's copy has only in-frame clones and leaves some out. Here the sample spans hundreds of thousands of clones, roughly 87% being singletons. The material sequenced was PBMCs or T cells enriched from blood (not recorded which). Receptor source: a woman aged 25 to 39 with acute COVID-19.

The chain couples TRBV20-1 to TRBJ2-7; 11 bases match TRBD1. CDR1 DFQATT and CDR2 SNEGSKA come from the germline V gene (reference sequence). Trimming took 3 bases from V and 1 from J; bases not matched to a gene: 14. The CDR3 contains 18 residues. This CDR3 is CSASRPGTGGRGSYEQYF. The CDR3 DNA follows: TGCAGTGCTAGTCGTCCGGGGACAGGGGGTAGGGGGTCCTACGAGCAGTACTTC.

CDR3 sequence: CASSPPGQGGYGYTF. The CDR3 region has the DNA TGTGCCAGCAGCCCGCCGGGACAGGGGGGATATGGCTACACCTTC. This rearrangement joins TRBV11-2 to TRBJ1-2; TRBD1 agrees at 11 bases. CDR1 is SGHAT, CDR2 FQNNGV, per germline. This CDR3 contains 15 residues. Trimming removed 5 bases from V and 5 bases from J; junction bases left unmatched: 7.

The V and J genes are TRBV4-1 and TRBJ1-5; D may be TRBD1 (6 bases). Deletions cut 1 base from V and 4 bases from J, with 14 bases between. CDR1 MGHRA and CDR2 YSYEKL come from the germline V gene. The CDR3 has 16 amino acids. This CDR3 reads CASSQVIRGRNQPQHF. CDR3 nucleotide sequence: TGCGCCAGCAGCCAAGTCATCAGGGGTAGGAATCAGCCCCAGCATTTT.

The rearrangement uses TRBV27 and TRBJ1-4, with a weak D call TRBD1 (5 bases). The germline CDR1 and CDR2 sequences are MNHEY and SMNVEV (reference sequence). Deletions cut 4 bases from V and 7 bases from J, with 16 bases between. This CDR3 contains 15 residues. The CDR3 DNA sequence: TGTGCCAGCAGTTCAACCCTAGGGGTGCTTGAAAAACTGTTTTTT. This sequence encodes CASSSTLGVLEKLFF. Using reference TRBV27 and TRBJ1-4 for the parts outside the CDR3, the full variable domain is EAQVTQNPRYLITVTGKKLTVTCSQNMNHEYMSWYRQDPGLGLRQIYYSMNVEVTDKGDVPEGYKVSRKEKRNFPLILESPSPNQTSLYFCASSSTLGVLEKLFFGSGTQLSVL.

V usage is TRBV7-2 and J usage is TRBJ1-3; TRBD1 might be the D (6 bases). V was clipped by 1 base and J by 0 bases, with 19 bases between them. Germline CDR1 reads SGHTA; CDR2 reads FQGNSA. The CDR3 runs 19 residues. CDR3 loop: CASSLVVTGNLGSGNTIYF. The CDR3 coding sequence is TGTGCCAGCAGCTTAGTAGTGACAGGCAACCTCGGCTCTGGAAACACCATATATTTT.

The chain has TRBV6-2 or TRBV6-3 and TRBJ2-2, with 8 positions matching TRBD1. After removal of 5 bases from V and 4 bases from J, the junction contained 6 bases not matched to a gene. Germline V gene lookup returns CDR1 MNHEY and CDR2 SVGEGT. This CDR3 contains 15 residues. The CDR3 bases are TGTGCCAGCAGTCCACAGGGGGTACCCACCGGGGAGCTGTTTTTT. This gives the protein CASSPQGVPTGELFF.

This clone was seen only once. V is TRBV5-4 and J is TRBJ1-1, with 7 positions matching TRBD1. Germline V CDR1 and CDR2: SGHNT, YYREEE (reference sequence). With 2 bases clipped from V and 5 bases from J, the junction kept 12 bases outside the gene matches. This CDR3 has 16 amino acids. CDR3: CASSLGPTGTGTEAFF. The CDR3 DNA reads as TGTGCCAGCAGCTTAGGGCCGACAGGGACGGGAACTGAAGCTTTCTTT.

V usage is TRBV5-1 and J usage is TRBJ2-2, with 8 bases lining up with TRBD2. Germline CDR1 is SGHRS and CDR2 is YFSETQ. V shed 2 bases and J 6 bases; nucleotides not matched to a gene: 9. CDR3 size: 16 residues. The CDR3 region is CASSLYSGVSSGELFF. Here the CDR3 DNA reads TGCGCCAGCAGCTTATATAGCGGGGTGAGCTCCGGGGAGCTGTTTTTT.

This rearrangement joins TRBV6-1 to TRBJ1-1; D unresolved. The germline V gene encodes CDR1 MNHNS and CDR2 SASEGT. V was shortened by 3 bases and J by 4 bases, with 12 bases between the two germline ends. This CDR3 contains 14 residues. This CDR3 is CASSDEGLGTEAFF. In nucleotides, the CDR3 is TGTGCCAGCAGTGATGAGGGCTTGGGCACTGAAGCTTTCTTT.

This clone was seen a single time. The chain is built from TRBV5-1 and TRBJ2-1, with a tentative D call TRBD1 (7 bases). The ends were cut back, 2 bases at V and 1 base at J, with 13 bases in the middle. Germline assignment: CDR1 SGHRS and CDR2 YFSETQ. The CDR3 totals 16 residues. The CDR3 reads CASSFLQGTSYNEQFF. The CDR3 DNA reads as TGCGCCAGCAGCTTTTTACAGGGGACTTCCTACAATGAGCAGTTCTTC. Full variable domain (remainder filled in from reference TRBV5-1 and TRBJ2-1): KAGVTQTPRYLIKTRGQQVTLSCSPISGHRSVSWYQQTPGQGLQFLFEYFSETQRNKGNFPGRFSGRQFSNSRSEMNVSTLELGDSALYLCASSFLQGTSYNEQFFGPGTRLTVL.

The chain joins TRBV5-1 to TRBJ2-7; 12 positions match TRBD2. This CDR3 has 17 amino acids. J was trimmed by 5 bases and V by 3 bases; bases with no gene match: 12. Germline CDR1 SGHRS, CDR2 YFSETQ. CDR3 in DNA: TGCGCCAGCAGCTCACAACCCGGACTAGCGGGGACCCACGAGCAGTACTTC. It is translated as CASSSQPGLAGTHEQYF.

The V and J genes are TRBV5-8 and TRBJ2-2; maybe TRBD2 (6 bases). CDR3 length equals 15 residues. With 4 bases removed from V and 5 bases from J, the gap between germline ends came to 15 bases. Germline values: CDR1 SGHTS, CDR2 YDEGEE. The CDR3 here is CASSGGVVRTGELFF. In nucleotides, the CDR3 is TGTGCCAGCAGCGGAGGGGTGGTTCGGACCGGGGAGCTGTTTTTT.

The chain recombines TRBV27 with TRBJ1-1; the match to TRBD1 covers 8 bases. Germline loops: CDR1 MNHEY, CDR2 SMNVEV (reference sequence). Trimming cost V 5 bases and J 4 bases; bases outside gene matches: 6. CDR3 length equals 14 residues. The chain's CDR3 is CASSRTGSLTEAFF. CDR3 in DNA: TGTGCCAGCAGTCGGACAGGGTCCCTCACTGAAGCTTTCTTT.

The J gene is TRBJ2-1, the V gene TRBV5-5; 10 bases match TRBD1. Germline V gene sequence: CDR1 SGHKS, CDR2 YYEKEE (reference sequence). The CDR3 length is 13 residues. V lost 10 bases to trimming and J lost 8 bases; unmatched junction nucleotides: 9. DNA of the CDR3: TGTGCCTCCTGGGGACAGGGGCAGCATGAGCAGTTCTTC. Translating it yields CASWGQGQHEQFF.

The CDR3 DNA sequence: TGTGCCAGCAGCGAGTCGACAGGGGGTGTGGAGCCCCAGCATTTT. Translated, it gives CASSESTGGVEPQHF. V and J are TRBV7-9 and TRBJ1-5, with 9 bases fitting TRBD1. This CDR3 is 15 amino acids long. The V segment lost 5 bases and the J segment 8 bases; nucleotides outside the gene matches: 10. Germline assignment: CDR1 SEHNR and CDR2 FQNEAQ (reference sequence).

Only a few counts were recorded for this clone. The chain combines TRBV6-1 with TRBJ1-6, with D tentatively TRBD1 (5 bases). Trimming removed 1 base from V and 9 bases from J, with 13 bases in between. The germline V gene has CDR1 MNHNS and CDR2 SASEGT. CDR3 length equals 15 residues. CDR3 sequence reads: CASSEGSGNSSPLHF. The DNA of the CDR3 is TGTGCCAGCAGTGAAGGCTCAGGGAACTCTTCACCCCTCCACTTT.

The rearrangement uses TRBV30 and TRBJ2-5; D may be TRBD1 (5 bases). The CDR3 totals 13 residues. Germline V CDR1 and CDR2: GTSNPN, SVGIG (reference sequence). Trimming left V 5 bases short and J 0 bases short, with 10 bases between. The CDR3 loop is CAWVSTDQETQYF. DNA of the CDR3: TGTGCCTGGGTCTCGACAGACCAAGAGACCCAGTACTTC.

With regard to this clone: The DNA is left out, because the CDR3 cannot be placed on it with certainty; the CDR3 is given as TCRdb lists it. This chain's CDR3 is CASSSSDRAGANVLTF. This chain connects TRBV6-5 to TRBJ2-6; TRBD1, the table's D call, lacks a check against the DNA. Germline CDR1 MNHEY, CDR2 SVGAGI. Counting both end residues, the CDR3 totals 16 amino acids.

The chain links TRBV21-1 to TRBJ1-1. TRBV21-1 is a recognized pseudogene. The CDR3 runs 12 residues. CDR3 protein: CASSSGETEAFF. In nucleotides, the CDR3 is TGTGCCAGCAGCTCTGGAGAGACTGAAGCTTTCTTT.

The chain is built from TRBV10-1 and TRBJ2-2; D may be TRBD2 (6 bases). V was shortened by 2 bases and J by 0 bases, with 7 bases between the two germline ends. Germline V gene lookup returns CDR1 WNHNN and CDR2 SYGVQD (reference sequence). This CDR3 comprises 15 residues. This CDR3 reads CASSEAGPNTGELFF. Written as DNA, the CDR3 is TGCGCCAGCAGTGAGGCGGGGCCGAACACCGGGGAGCTGTTTTTT.

This chain links TRBV3-1 (or the pseudogene TRBV3-2) with TRBJ1-6, with D unresolved. V lost 3 bases and J 8 bases, leaving 8 bases between the germline ends. The CDR3 covers 13 residues. Germline lookup yields CDR1 LGHDT and CDR2 YNNKEL (reference sequence). CDR3 residues: CASSQEGYSPLHF. CDR3 DNA: TGTGCCAGCAGCCAGGAGGGTTATTCACCCCTCCACTTT.